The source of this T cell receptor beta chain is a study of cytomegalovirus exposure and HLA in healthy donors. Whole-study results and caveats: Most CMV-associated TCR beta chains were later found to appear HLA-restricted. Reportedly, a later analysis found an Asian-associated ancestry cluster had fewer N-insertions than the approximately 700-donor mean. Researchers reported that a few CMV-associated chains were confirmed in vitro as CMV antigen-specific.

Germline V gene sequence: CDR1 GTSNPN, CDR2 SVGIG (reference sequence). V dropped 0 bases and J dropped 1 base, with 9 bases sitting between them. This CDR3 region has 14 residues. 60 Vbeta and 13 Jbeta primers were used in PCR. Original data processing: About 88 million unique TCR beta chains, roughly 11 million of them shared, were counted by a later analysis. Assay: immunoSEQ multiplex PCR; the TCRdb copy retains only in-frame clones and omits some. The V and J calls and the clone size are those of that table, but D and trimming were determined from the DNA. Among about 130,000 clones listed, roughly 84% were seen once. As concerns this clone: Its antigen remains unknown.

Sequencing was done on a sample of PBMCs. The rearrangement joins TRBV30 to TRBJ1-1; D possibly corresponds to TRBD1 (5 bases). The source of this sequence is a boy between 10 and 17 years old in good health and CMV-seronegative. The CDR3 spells CAWSVVGGNTEAFF. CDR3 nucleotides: TGTGCCTGGAGTGTTGTGGGGGGGAACACTGAAGCTTTCTTT.